Presented here are 24 T cell receptor beta chains from one specimen sequenced in a study of glioma-infiltrating T cells. The iRepertoire nested amplicon-rescue multiplex PCR amplified TCR alpha and beta CDR3s from RNA. One entry per CDR3 protein results from TCRdb running MiXCR on the multiplex PCR reads. The data hold approximately 400,000 distinct CDR3 sequences, with around 38% observed a single time. Material for sequencing was glioma tissue, nonneoplastic brain tissue, or PBMCs (not recorded which). These TCRs come from a human donor with low-grade glioma or glioblastoma, undergoing nonglioma brain surgery, or in good health (not recorded which).

V usage is TRBV27 and J usage is TRBJ2-7; no firm D call. Germline CDR1 is MNHEY and CDR2 is SMNVEV (reference sequence). The CDR3 has 16 amino acids. Trimming shortened V by 3 bases and J by 4 bases, and 19 bases separated the two germline ends. The CDR3 region has the DNA TGTGCCAGCAGTTTTGTAGGCCAGGCCGACTTTTACGAGCAGTACTTC. This sequence encodes CASSFVGQADFYEQYF.

This clonotype was seen at least ten times. J is TRBJ1-1 and V is TRBV7-2; D unresolved. This CDR3 region has 12 residues. V gave up 3 bases and J gave up 11 bases, with 13 bases separating them. The germline gives CDR1 SGHTA, CDR2 FQGNSA. The CDR3 DNA sequence: TGTGCCAGCAGCTTGGTCAAACGGTGGGCTTTCTTT. Protein sequence: CASSLVKRWAFF.

This clonotype appeared a few times. The chain has TRBV28 and TRBJ1-5; 7 nucleotides line up with TRBD1. The germline gives CDR1 MDHEN, CDR2 SYDVKM. The V gene end was trimmed by 6 bases and the J gene end by 6 bases; junction bases not matched to a gene: 11. The CDR3 spans 15 residues. The CDR3, as DNA: TGTGCCAGCAGCACCTCAAACAGGGGCTTTCAGCCCCAGCATTTT. It specifies CASSTSNRGFQPQHF. Using reference TRBV28 and TRBJ1-5 for the parts outside the CDR3, the full variable domain is DVKVTQSSRYLVKRTGEKVFLECVQDMDHENMFWYRQDPGLGLRLIYFSYDVKMKEKGDIPEGYSVSREKKERFSLILESASTNQTSMYLCASSTSNRGFQPQHFGDGTRLSIL.

The CDR3 DNA follows: TGCGCCAGCAGCTCCACCGGGACTATACCGTATTTT. It yields the protein CASSSTGTIPYF. The chain combines TRBV5-1 with TRBJ2-3; 7 nucleotides align to TRBD2. Germline V gene sequence: CDR1 SGHRS, CDR2 YFSETQ. J was trimmed by 14 bases and V by 3 bases; bases with no gene match: 9. The CDR3 has 12 residues.

This clonotype was counted ten times or more. V is TRBV27 and J is TRBJ2-1; 7 bases are a match to TRBD2. With V trimmed by 4 bases and J by 1 base, 1 base remained unmatched. The CDR3 extends over 14 amino acids. Looked up from germline, CDR1 is MNHEY and CDR2 is SMNVEV (reference sequence). The CDR3 protein is CASSSGGSYNEQFF. The CDR3 DNA reads as TGTGCCAGCAGTTCCGGGGGGTCCTACAATGAGCAGTTCTTC.

The V gene is TRBV7-9, the J gene TRBJ1-3; possible D gene TRBD1, 6 bases. Trimming removed 4 bases at V and 2 bases at J, with 12 bases between. Looked up from germline, CDR1 is SEHNR and CDR2 is FQNEAQ (reference sequence). CDR3 length: 15 amino acids. This chain's CDR3 is CASSSRGATGNTIYF. In nucleotides, the CDR3 is TGTGCCAGCAGCTCCCGGGGGGCCACTGGAAACACCATATATTTT.

A note on this clonotype: A single base separates this from a much larger clone, so it may be a read error. The chain is built from TRBV15 and TRBJ2-3; weak D call: TRBD2 (5 bases). Deletions cut 5 bases from V and 4 bases from J, with 13 bases between. Germline CDR1 and CDR2: LNHNV and YYDKDF (reference sequence). The length of the CDR3 is 14 residues. CDR3 sequence: CATSLNGNADTQYF. In DNA, the CDR3 is TGTGCCACCAGCCTTAACGGGAACGCAGATACGCAGTATTTT. The full variable domain, in which reference TRBV15 and TRBJ2-3 provide the parts outside the CDR3, is DAMVIQNPRYQVTQFGKPVTLSCSQTLNHNVMYWYQQKSSQAPKLLFHYYDKDFNNEADTPDNFQSRRPNTSFCFLDIRSPGLGDTAMYLCATSLNGNADTQYFGPGTRLTVL.

The V call is TRBV5-4, the J call TRBJ1-1; the D gene is possibly TRBD1 (5 bases). The CDR3 runs to 17 residues. CDR1 SGHNT and CDR2 YYREEE come from the germline V gene (reference sequence). V was clipped by 4 bases and J by 4 bases, with 23 bases between them. The CDR3 sequence is CASSLEGDVGASTEAFF. The CDR3 DNA follows: TGTGCCAGCAGCCTGGAAGGGGACGTGGGCGCGAGCACTGAAGCTTTCTTT.

This clonotype appeared a few times. The rearrangement links TRBV20-1 to TRBJ2-2; tentative D call: TRBD2 (5 bases). Germline values: CDR1 DFQATT, CDR2 SNEGSKA (reference sequence). The CDR3 is made up of 15 amino acids. Trimming left V 1 base short and J 8 bases short, with 17 bases between. CDR3 protein: CSARVLDFHMGELFF. The CDR3 bases are TGCAGTGCTAGAGTTTTGGACTTTCACATGGGGGAGCTGTTTTTT.

The chain uses TRBV6-2 or TRBV6-3 and TRBJ2-7; D unresolved. In germline, CDR1 is MNHEY, CDR2 SVGEGT. The CDR3 is 14 residues long. V lost 0 bases to trimming and J lost 2 bases, with 8 bases between them. The CDR3 loop reads CASSYSGPTYEQYF. The DNA for the CDR3 is TGTGCCAGCAGTTACTCGGGTCCCACCTACGAGCAGTACTTC.

The chain links TRBV4-3 to TRBJ1-6, with D unresolved. This CDR3 contains 22 residues. Trimming pared 1 base from V and 6 bases from J, leaving 31 bases between. Germline values: CDR1 LGHNA, CDR2 YSLEER. The CDR3: CASSQAQIITHWSAPLNSPLHF. CDR3 coding DNA: TGCGCCAGCAGCCAAGCACAGATAATTACCCACTGGTCTGCTCCTCTTAATTCACCCCTCCACTTT.

The CDR3 loop is CASSSPWGQINEQFF. In nucleotides, the CDR3 is TGTGCCAGCAGTTCCCCGTGGGGTCAAATCAATGAGCAGTTCTTC. The rearrangement links TRBV28 to TRBJ2-1; D uncertain. Trimming removed 4 bases from V and 6 bases from J, with 16 bases in between. The CDR3 spans 15 residues. Germline CDR1 is MDHEN and CDR2 is SYDVKM.

In this sample, this clonotype turned up many times. The J gene is TRBJ2-1, the V gene TRBV6-1; D possibly uses TRBD1 or TRBD2 (5 bases each). Trimming left V 1 base short and J 10 bases short, with 14 bases between. Looked up from germline, CDR1 is MNHNS and CDR2 is SASEGT. This CDR3 has 14 residues. Written as DNA, the CDR3 is TGTGCCAGCAGTGAAGTGAGGGGCGTAGGGGAGCAGTTCTTC. This translates into CASSEVRGVGEQFF.

The rearrangement uses TRBV7-2 and TRBJ2-6; D call uncertain. The CDR3 length is 16 residues. Looked up from germline, CDR1 is SGHTA and CDR2 is FQGNSA. Trimming left V 4 bases short and J 1 base short, with 11 bases between. The CDR3 here is CASSSSSSSGANVLTF. Written as DNA, the CDR3 is TGTGCCAGCAGCTCGTCCTCGTCTTCTGGGGCCAACGTCCTGACTTTC. The complete variable domain, with remaining parts taken from reference TRBV7-2 and TRBJ2-6, reads GAGVSQSPSNKVTEKGKDVELRCDPISGHTALYWYRQSLGQGLEFLIYFQGNSAPDKSGLPSDRFSAERTGGSVSTLTIQRTQQEDSAVYLCASSSSSSSGANVLTFGAGSRLTVL.

Only a few counts were recorded for this clonotype. The V call is TRBV5-4, the J call TRBJ2-7; 9 positions match TRBD1. V dropped 4 bases and J dropped 7; count of bases not matched to a gene: 6. Germline CDR1 reads SGHNT; CDR2 reads YYREEE (reference sequence). The CDR3 covers 13 residues. The CDR3 reads CASSQDRGGEQYF. CDR3 in DNA: TGTGCCAGCAGCCAGGACAGGGGAGGGGAGCAGTACTTC.

This clonotype was detected a few times. This chain uses TRBV28 with TRBJ2-2; possibly TRBD2 for D (5 bases). The V gene lost 5 bases and the J gene lost 6 bases, with 10 bases spanning the gap. Per the germline V gene, CDR1 is MDHEN and CDR2 is SYDVKM. The length of the CDR3 is 13 residues. CDR3 loop: CASSSPSPGELFF. Written as DNA, the CDR3 is TGTGCCAGCAGTAGCCCTAGCCCCGGGGAGCTGTTTTTT.

At least ten counts were recorded for this clonotype. The genes are TRBV6-2 or TRBV6-3 and TRBJ2-7, with 7 bases lining up with TRBD2. V shed 7 bases, J shed 3 bases, and the junction held 9 bases outside the gene matches. Germline CDR1 reads MNHEY; CDR2 reads SVGEGT. This CDR3 is 14 amino acids long. The CDR3 DNA is TGTGCCAGCACAAACGGGGGGAGAGGCTACGAGCAGTACTTC. Translation gives CASTNGGRGYEQYF.

This clonotype was seen a few times. V is TRBV4-2 and J is TRBJ1-2; the D gene is possibly TRBD1 (6 bases). CDR3 length equals 16 residues. The V and J ends lost 0 bases and 7 bases respectively, with 18 bases between them. Germline-derived CDR1 and CDR2 are LGHNA and YNFKEQ. Here the CDR3 reads CASSQDDGGGWRGYTF. The DNA for the CDR3 is TGTGCCAGCAGCCAAGATGATGGAGGGGGATGGCGTGGCTACACCTTC.

The chain links TRBV4-1 to TRBJ1-2; TRBD1 is a possible D gene (5 bases). The V end lost 1 base, the J end lost 4 bases, and 13 bases lay between the germline ends. CDR1 MGHRA and CDR2 YSYEKL come from the germline V gene. The CDR3 consists of 15 residues. CDR3 coding DNA: TGCGCCAGCAGCCAAGGGTTAGGGACGGTCTATGGCTACACCTTC. It yields the protein CASSQGLGTVYGYTF.

V gene TRBV6-2 or TRBV6-3 combines with J gene TRBJ2-7; 11 bases are a match to TRBD2. Germline V CDR1 and CDR2: MNHEY, SVGEGT. The CDR3 runs 14 residues. The V and J ends lost 5 bases and 6 bases, in that order; junction bases with no gene match: 6. In DNA form, the CDR3 reads TGTGCCAGCAGTCAAACTAGCGGGAGCTCCGAGCAGTACTTC. Translation: CASSQTSGSSEQYF.

Regarding this clonotype: The junction and the germline gene differ at one end; a read error may be behind it. This chain connects TRBV20-1 to TRBJ2-7; 8 nucleotides agree with TRBD2. This CDR3 has 15 residues. CDR1 and CDR2 (germline): DFQATT, SNEGSKA (reference sequence). The DNA of the CDR3 is TGCAGTGCTAGAGATTTCCCCAGCGGGAGTTACGGGCAGTACTTC. Residues: CSARDFPSGSYGQYF.

This clonotype was found many times. The CDR3 coding sequence is TGCAGTGCTATACTAGGACCCTACAATGAGCAGTTCTTC. As protein: CSAILGPYNEQFF. V and J are TRBV20-1 and TRBJ2-1, with D possibly TRBD2 on 5 matching bases. The V gene's germline CDR1 is DFQATT and CDR2 SNEGSKA (reference sequence). V lost 4 bases and J 2 bases, leaving 9 bases between the germline ends. The CDR3 sequence is 13 residues long.

This chain links TRBV18 with TRBJ2-5, with D perhaps given as TRBD1 or TRBD2 (5 bases each). Trimming removed 1 base from V and 4 bases from J, with 13 bases in between. Germline CDR1 reads KGHSH; CDR2 reads LQKENI. This CDR3 region has 15 residues. The CDR3 DNA is TGTGCCAGCTCACCACGAGAGGGAAGGGGAGAGACCCAGTACTTC. Amino acid sequence: CASSPREGRGETQYF.

The sample holds many counts of this clonotype. V and J are TRBV7-2 and TRBJ1-4; the D gene is possibly TRBD1 (6 bases). Germline assignment: CDR1 SGHTA and CDR2 FQGNSA. The V end was cut by 5 bases, the J end by 5 bases, with 12 bases between. CDR3 length: 14 residues. The CDR3 DNA sequence: TGTGCCAGCAGCCCACAGGGACTGAATGAAAAACTGTTTTTT. Translation gives CASSPQGLNEKLFF. Drawing the rest from reference TRBV7-2 and TRBJ1-4, the complete variable domain is GAGVSQSPSNKVTEKGKDVELRCDPISGHTALYWYRQSLGQGLEFLIYFQGNSAPDKSGLPSDRFSAERTGGSVSTLTIQRTQQEDSAVYLCASSPQGLNEKLFFGSGTQLSVL.